These T cell receptor beta chains were read from a single sample in a study of T-cell memory formation after mild COVID-19. TCRdb recomputed calls from the 5' RACE reads with MiXCR, one row per CDR3 protein. The sample gives fewer than 650,000 distinct CDR3 sequences, 15% to 20% of which show up once; around 7.8% is in the top ten. The sequenced material came from PBMCs or a T cell subset sorted from them (not recorded which). The receptors were sampled from an adult woman who had mild COVID-19 (a few samples of this study predate the infection). Cell type and time point are not known. The CDR3 runs from the conserved cysteine through the conserved F or W. The order of the fields is D gene, clone size, J gene, V gene, CDR3 protein, CDR3 DNA. The D gene is left open where the match is weak. Not every row has a clone size; where given, it reads once, few, many or a size class.

TRBD2	-	TRBJ2-3	TRBV12-3/TRBV12-4	CASSPGRGDLESDTQYF	TGTGCCAGCAGCCCTGGACGGGGGGACTTGGAATCAGATACGCAGTATTTT
-	-	TRBJ2-7	TRBV30	CAWTRSGTLREQYF	TGTGCCTGGACCAGGTCGGGGACCCTACGAGAGCAGTACTTC
-	few	TRBJ1-2	TRBV7-9	CANDYWLESNYGYTF	TGTGCCAACGATTACTGGCTGGAGTCGAACTATGGCTACACCTTC
-	few	TRBJ2-6	TRBV3-1	CASSQYVGLSGANVLTF	TGTGCCAGCAGCCAATACGTGGGGTTGAGTGGGGCCAACGTCCTGACTTTC
-	few	TRBJ1-1	TRBV15	CATSRVSGRDAFF	TGTGCCACCAGCAGAGTTTCGGGCCGGGACGCTTTCTTT
-	many	TRBJ2-7	TRBV5-1	CASSTRTGQNYNEQYF	TGCGCCAGCAGCACCCGTACAGGGCAAAATTATAACGAGCAGTACTTC
TRBD2	few	TRBJ2-3	TRBV12-3/TRBV12-4	CASSFEAGLAGELTDTQYF	TGTGCCAGCAGTTTTGAGGCGGGACTAGCGGGGGAACTCACAGATACGCAGTATTTT
TRBD1	few	TRBJ2-3	TRBV20-1	CSATTGPLSTDTQYF	TGCAGTGCTACGACAGGGCCTCTTAGCACAGATACGCAGTATTTT
TRBD2	few	TRBJ2-2	TRBV5-6	CASSWGGQLNTGELFF	TGTGCCAGCAGCTGGGGGGGTCAACTTAACACCGGGGAGCTGTTTTTT
TRBD1	-	TRBJ2-2	TRBV6-5	CASSYGQGINTGELFF	TGTGCCAGCAGTTACGGACAGGGGATAAACACCGGGGAGCTGTTTTTT
TRBD2	few	TRBJ2-7	TRBV5-1	CASSPNRGGLTYEQYF	TGCGCCAGCAGCCCCAATCGGGGGGGCTTAACCTACGAGCAGTACTTC